Presented here are 7 T cell receptor beta chains from one specimen sequenced in a study of Graves' ophthalmopathy and Graves' hyperthyroidism. RNA transcripts yielded amplified TCR beta CDR3 regions. Following a first-round RT-PCR that used HTBI primers, a second-round multiplex PCR was carried out. Via MiXCR, TCRdb re-called the multiplex PCR reads, giving one row per CDR3 protein. Of 680,000 or so distinct CDR3 sequences in the sample, about 20% are singletons; the top ten hold around 6.9%. The sequencing sample was made of peripheral blood. These receptors came from a woman in her late teens or twenties with stable Graves' hyperthyroidism. Some clones in this sample may be carry-over from other donors' samples.

This clonotype was detected only a few times. The J gene is TRBJ2-5, the V gene TRBV5-1; 8 bases match TRBD1. The V segment lost 2 bases and the J segment 0 bases; nucleotides outside the gene matches: 3. The CDR3 runs to 15 residues. CDR1 SGHRS and CDR2 YFSETQ come from the germline V gene. The CDR3 here is CASSLQTGDQETQYF. CDR3 nucleotide sequence: TGCGCCAGCAGCTTACAGACAGGGGACCAAGAGACCCAGTACTTC. Full variable domain (remainder filled in from reference TRBV5-1 and TRBJ2-5): KAGVTQTPRYLIKTRGQQVTLSCSPISGHRSVSWYQQTPGQGLQFLFEYFSETQRNKGNFPGRFSGRQFSNSRSEMNVSTLELGDSALYLCASSLQTGDQETQYFGPGTRLLVL.

In this sample, this clonotype turned up once. The chain joins TRBV6-1 to TRBJ2-7, with 13 nucleotides matching TRBD2. Germline trimming cut 6 bases from V and 7 bases from J; bases unmatched to any gene: 3. There are 13 residues in the CDR3. Germline loops: CDR1 MNHNS, CDR2 SASEGT. The CDR3 DNA sequence: TGTGCCAGCAGCGGACTAGCGGGGGTTGAGCAGTACTTC. Its translation is CASSGLAGVEQYF.

The sample holds many counts of this clonotype. A much larger clone sits a single nucleotide away, making a read error possible. This chain links TRBV20-1 with TRBJ1-2; no clear D gene. Germline-derived CDR1 and CDR2 are DFQATT and SNEGSKA (reference sequence). The CDR3 has 12 amino acids. CDR3 bases: TGCGGTGCTGGCATGGGTGGCTATGGCTACACCTTC. Encoded protein: CGAGMGGYGYTF.

This clonotype has a count of ten or more. This chain uses TRBV13 with TRBJ1-2, with D unresolved. V was shortened by 5 bases and J by 8 bases, with 15 bases between the two germline ends. Germline-derived CDR1 and CDR2 are PRHDT and FYEKMQ (reference sequence). The CDR3 has 13 residues. CDR3 in DNA: TGTGCCAGCAGCCAGAGAACGTCATGGGGCTACACCTTC. Protein product: CASSQRTSWGYTF.

This clonotype was detected once. V usage is TRBV27 and J usage is TRBJ2-7, with D possibly TRBD1 on 6 matching bases. The CDR3 runs 13 residues. The germline CDR1 and CDR2 sequences are MNHEY and SMNVEV (reference sequence). Trimming removed 4 bases from V and 7 bases from J, with 14 bases in between. CDR3 amino acids: CASSSQGLREQYF. As DNA, the CDR3 is TGTGCCAGCAGTTCCCAGGGGCTGAGAGAGCAGTACTTC.

The chain carries TRBV20-1 and TRBJ1-2; D gene ambiguous. CDR1 is DFQATT and CDR2 is SNEGSKA in the germline V gene (reference sequence). V lost 0 bases and J lost 5, with 16 bases in between. This CDR3 has 15 residues. The CDR3 sequence: CSARDSARNLYGYTF. CDR3 DNA: TGCAGTGCTAGAGATTCCGCCAGGAACCTTTATGGCTACACCTTC.

V gene TRBV5-6 combines with J gene TRBJ1-1; the D gene is possibly TRBD1 (5 bases). Germline V gene sequence: CDR1 SGHDT, CDR2 YYEEEE. V was pared by 3 bases and J by 5 bases, with 14 bases between. This CDR3 has 14 amino acids. CDR3 in amino acids: CASSSRRGETEAFF. Written as DNA, the CDR3 is TGTGCCAGCAGCTCCCGGCGGGGGGAAACTGAAGCTTTCTTT.